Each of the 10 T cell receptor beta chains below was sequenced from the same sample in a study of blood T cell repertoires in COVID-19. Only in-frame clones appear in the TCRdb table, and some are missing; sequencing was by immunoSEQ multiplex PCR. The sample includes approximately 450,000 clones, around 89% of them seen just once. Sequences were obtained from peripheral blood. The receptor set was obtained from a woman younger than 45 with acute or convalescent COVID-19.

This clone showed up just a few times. The CDR3 sequence is CASINGRVQYF. As DNA, the CDR3 is TGTGCCAGCATAAACGGGCGGGTGCAGTACTTC. The rearrangement links TRBV28 to TRBJ2-7, with a tentative D call TRBD2 (5 bases). The germline V gene encodes CDR1 MDHEN and CDR2 SYDVKM. The CDR3 runs 11 residues. The ends were cut back, 7 bases at V and 9 bases at J, with 13 bases in the middle. The whole variable domain, filled in from reference TRBV28 and TRBJ2-7, reads DVKVTQSSRYLVKRTGEKVFLECVQDMDHENMFWYRQDPGLGLRLIYFSYDVKMKEKGDIPEGYSVSREKKERFSLILESASTNQTSMYLCASINGRVQYFGPGTRLTVT.

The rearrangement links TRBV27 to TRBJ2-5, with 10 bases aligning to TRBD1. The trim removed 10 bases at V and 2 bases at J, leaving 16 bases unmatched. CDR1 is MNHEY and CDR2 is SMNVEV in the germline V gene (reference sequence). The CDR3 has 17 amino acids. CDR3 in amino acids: CATRDRGPDQGQETQYF. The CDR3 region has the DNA TGTGCCACCCGGGACAGGGGACCCGACCAAGGACAAGAGACCCAGTACTTC.

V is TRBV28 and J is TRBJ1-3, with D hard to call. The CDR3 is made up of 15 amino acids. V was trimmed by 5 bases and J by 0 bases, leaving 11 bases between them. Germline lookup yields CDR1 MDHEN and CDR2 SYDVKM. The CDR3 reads CASSPLTSSGNTIYF. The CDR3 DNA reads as TGTGCCAGCAGTCCTTTAACGAGCTCTGGAAACACCATATATTTT.

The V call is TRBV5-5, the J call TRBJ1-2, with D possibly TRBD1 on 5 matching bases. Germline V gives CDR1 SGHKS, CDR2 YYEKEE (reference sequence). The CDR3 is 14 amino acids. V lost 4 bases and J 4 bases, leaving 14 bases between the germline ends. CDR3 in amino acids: CASSPWGRSYGYTF. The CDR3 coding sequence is TGTGCCAGCAGCCCGTGGGGCAGATCCTATGGCTACACCTTC.

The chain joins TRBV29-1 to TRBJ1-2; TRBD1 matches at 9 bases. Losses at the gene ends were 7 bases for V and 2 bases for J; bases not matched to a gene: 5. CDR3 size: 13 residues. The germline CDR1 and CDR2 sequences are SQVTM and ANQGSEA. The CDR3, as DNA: TGCAGCGCCCCGGGACAGGGAAACTATGGCTACACCTTC. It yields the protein CSAPGQGNYGYTF.

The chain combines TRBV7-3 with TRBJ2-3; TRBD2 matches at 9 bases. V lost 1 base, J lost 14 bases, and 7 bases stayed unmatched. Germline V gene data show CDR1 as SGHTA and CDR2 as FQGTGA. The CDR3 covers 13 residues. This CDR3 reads CASSLKASGAVYF. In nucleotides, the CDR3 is TGTGCCAGCAGCTTAAAGGCTAGCGGGGCTGTGTATTTT. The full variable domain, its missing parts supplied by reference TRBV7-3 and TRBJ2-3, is GAGVSQTPSNKVTEKGKYVELRCDPISGHTALYWYRQSLGQGPEFLIYFQGTGAADDSGLPNDRFFAVRPEGSVSTLKIQRTERGDSAVYLCASSLKASGAVYFGPGTRLTVL.

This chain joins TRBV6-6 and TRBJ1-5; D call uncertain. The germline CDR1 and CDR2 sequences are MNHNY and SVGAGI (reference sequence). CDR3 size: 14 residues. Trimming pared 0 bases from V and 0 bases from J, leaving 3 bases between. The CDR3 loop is CASSYSGSNQPQHF. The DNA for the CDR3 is TGTGCCAGCAGTTACTCCGGTAGCAATCAGCCCCAGCATTTT.

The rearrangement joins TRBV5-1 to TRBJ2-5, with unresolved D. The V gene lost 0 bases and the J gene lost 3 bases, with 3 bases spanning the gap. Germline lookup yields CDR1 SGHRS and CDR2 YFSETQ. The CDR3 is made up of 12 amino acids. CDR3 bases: TGCGCCAGCAGCTTGGCAGAAGAGACCCAGTACTTC. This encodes CASSLAEETQYF.

As DNA, the CDR3 is TGTGCCAGCAGTTGGGACAGGGGGGAGACCCAGTACTTC. The encoded protein is CASSWDRGETQYF. The genes are TRBV6-5 and TRBJ2-5, with TRBD1 matching 11 bases. V lost 4 bases to trimming and J lost 5 bases; unmatched junction nucleotides: 0. The CDR3 has 13 residues. CDR1 is MNHEY and CDR2 is SVGAGI in the germline V gene.

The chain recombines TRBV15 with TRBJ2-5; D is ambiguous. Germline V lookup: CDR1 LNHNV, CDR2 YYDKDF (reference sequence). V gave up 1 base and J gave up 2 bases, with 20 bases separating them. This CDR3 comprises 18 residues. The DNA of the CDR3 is TGTGCCACCAGCAGAGTATTGACGGCAACAGTTTATCAAGAGACCCAGTACTTC. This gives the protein CATSRVLTATVYQETQYF.